What follows describes a single T cell receptor beta chain. There is no known antigen for this receptor. No much larger clone is present one base from it, and per-base qualities are unavailable. Sequencing of the TRB variable region was done with the immunoSEQ hsTCRB v3.0 assay at survey level resolution. The target sequencing depth for TRB was about 40,000-55,000 T-cell genomes per sample. An Illumina MiSeq with a v3 150-cycle kit was used to sequence the pooled TRB libraries. Concerning the study's data processing: Repertoire analysis ran in R within a reproducible Nextflow workflow covering QC, data transformation and analysis. LymphoSeq2, an R package for AIRR-Seq data exploration, was used to implement custom analyses. After excluding a few samples that yielded fewer than 5000 total TRB sequences, around 190 HIV repertoires remained for analysis. Among the approximately 190 retained HIV repertoires, fewer than 65 were collected before ART initiation and around 130 after ART initiation. Repertoires were downsampled to 5000 TRB nucleotide sequences, and summary statistics were averaged over 100 downsampling iterations. The analysis kept only TRB sequences whose CDR3 regions were at least seven amino acids long. A Shannon entropy-derived clonality score and the Gini coefficient were used to measure diversity. In the repertoire networks, any two of the top 5000 CDR3 amino acid sequences were linked whenever the two sequences differed by an edit distance of one. Antigen specificity groups and MHC restriction were predicted for TRB CDR3 amino acid sequences with GLIPH2. CDR3 amino acid sequences were matched against VDJdb and McPAS-TCR to flag known CMV, EBV, HIV or tissue antigen associations. Pre-ART, post-ART and control groups were compared with Wilcoxon signed-rank tests and Holm-Bonferroni correction. Here the immuneACCESS table is served through TCRdb, limited to in-frame sequences with V and J called. Missing clones are a known gap in these copies; in checked studies unresolved V genes cover under half, and the rest lacks a known reason. That table is the source of V, J and clone size, and D and trimming were worked out from the DNA. The sample records tens of thousands of clones, approximately 89% of which are singletons. The ten largest make up over 4% of the sample.

The CDR3, from cysteine to phenylalanine, totals 13 residues. The sequence is cut down to CDR3 DNA, 39 bases in frame from base 1. Between the V and J ends, shortened by 2 bases and 6 bases respectively, the junction contains 8 bases. The germline V gene specifies SGHDN as CDR1 and FVKESK as CDR2. To be included, a participant needed at least one PBMC sample from before ART initiation plus at least two post-ART samples. Every participant with HIV received treatment in the United States of America. Before DNA extraction, cryopreserved samples containing 1-10 million PBMC were thawed and washed. At the time of the earliest PBMC sample for each participant with HIV, ages ranged from about 23 to 60 years. Per participant, PBMC samples came from 1-4 timepoints prior to ART initiation and 2-8 timepoints following ART initiation, for a median of 7 samples. Serial HIV viral load, CD4+ T-cell count, ART history and demographic data were obtained for every participant. A Qiagen kit on a QIAcube was used to extract genomic DNA from unsorted PBMC, with samples processed in batches of 12.

This sample was included in a study of long-term antiretroviral therapy in people with HIV (dated 2022 in TCRdb). In the study overall: The earliest samples were collected roughly a decade before the 2015 WHO recommendation for immediate ART, at a time when ART was usually postponed until CD4 counts fell. This retrospective serial study examined whether starting ART and sustained HIV suppression were associated with changes in the composition and diversity of the TRB repertoire in peripheral blood. A total of 150 to 200 cryopreserved PBMC samples came from 25 to 35 adults with confirmed HIV infection and were collected serially over a mean of roughly six years (range 1-12). Of the roughly 30 participants with HIV, fewer than twelve were female. Test extractions of a monoclonal T-cell line alongside under 35 polyclonal samples showed no cross-contamination during QIAcube processing.

Summary of the overall study and its limitations: Because cell numbers in pre-ART samples were limited, unsorted PBMC were profiled instead of sorted CD4+ and CD8+ T cells. HIV repertoires had narrower CDR3 length ranges than controls, and the network structure suggested an antigen-experienced repertoire that shifted only slightly toward naive after ART. Inferences about post-ART repertoire changes are limited because no data were available on ART adherence, viral resistance or therapy changes. Owing to limited PBMC availability, only the TCR beta chain was sequenced, without alpha chain pairing. At every time point, the repertoire was dominated by expanded TRB clones first identified before ART initiation, although this dominance fluctuated and, in many PLHIV, declined after ART. ART initiation was associated with a significant increase in TRB diversity, but diversity stayed significantly below transplant donor controls even after long-term ART. Samples dated from about 2004 to 2018, and the ART regimens used may be less effective than current ones.

The receptor was isolated from a man aged 18 to 35 with HIV. Specimen: unsorted PBMCs, collected 3.1 years after starting antiretroviral therapy. Rearrangement joined TRBV14 to TRBJ2-1, with the D gene not clear enough to name. The CDR3 protein: CASSQITSNEQFF. The DNA sequence is TGTGCCAGCAGCCAAATCACTTCCAATGAGCAGTTCTTC.